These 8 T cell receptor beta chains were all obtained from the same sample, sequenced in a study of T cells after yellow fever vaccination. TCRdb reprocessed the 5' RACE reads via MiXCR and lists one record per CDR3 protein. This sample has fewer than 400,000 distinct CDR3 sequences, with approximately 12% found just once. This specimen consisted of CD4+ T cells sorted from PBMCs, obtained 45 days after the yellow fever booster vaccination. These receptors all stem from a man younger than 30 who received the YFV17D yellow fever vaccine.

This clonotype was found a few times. The CDR3 nucleotides are TGTGCCAGCAGCCGACAGGGCCCCTCGCCTTTTGGCTACACCTTC. This encodes CASSRQGPSPFGYTF. The chain is built from TRBV6-5 and TRBJ1-2, with TRBD1 matching over 7 bases. Germline loops: CDR1 MNHEY, CDR2 SVGAGI. V was clipped by 6 bases and J by 7 bases; unmatched bases: 14. This CDR3 contains 15 residues.

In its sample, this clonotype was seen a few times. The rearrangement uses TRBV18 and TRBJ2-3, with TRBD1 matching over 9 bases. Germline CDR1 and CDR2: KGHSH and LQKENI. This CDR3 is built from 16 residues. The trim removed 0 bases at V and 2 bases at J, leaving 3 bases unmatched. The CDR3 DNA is TGTGCCAGCTCACCACCACAGGGGGCCGTCACAGATACGCAGTATTTT. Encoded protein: CASSPPQGAVTDTQYF.

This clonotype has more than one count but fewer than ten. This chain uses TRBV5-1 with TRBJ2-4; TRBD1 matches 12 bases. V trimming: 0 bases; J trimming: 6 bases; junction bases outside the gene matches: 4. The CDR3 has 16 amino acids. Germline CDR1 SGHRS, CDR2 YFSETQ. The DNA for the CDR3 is TGCGCCAGCAGCTTGGGGGGACAGGGGGCTCTAAACATTCAGTACTTC. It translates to CASSLGGQGALNIQYF.

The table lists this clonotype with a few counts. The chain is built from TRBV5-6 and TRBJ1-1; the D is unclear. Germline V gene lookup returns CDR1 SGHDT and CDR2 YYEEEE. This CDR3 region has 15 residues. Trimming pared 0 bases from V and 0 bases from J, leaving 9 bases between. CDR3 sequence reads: CASSLVGNLNTEAFF. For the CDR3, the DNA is TGTGCCAGCAGCTTGGTAGGGAACTTGAACACTGAAGCTTTCTTT. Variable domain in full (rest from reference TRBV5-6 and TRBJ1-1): DAGVTQSPTHLIKTRGQQVTLRCSPKSGHDTVSWYQQALGQGPQFIFQYYEEEERQRGNFPDRFSGHQFPNYSSELNVNALLLGDSALYLCASSLVGNLNTEAFFGQGTRLTVV.

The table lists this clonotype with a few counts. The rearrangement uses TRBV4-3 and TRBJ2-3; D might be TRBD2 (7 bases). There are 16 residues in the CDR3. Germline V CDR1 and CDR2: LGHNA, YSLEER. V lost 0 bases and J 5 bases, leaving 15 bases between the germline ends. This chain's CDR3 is CASSQDRGAGKDTQYF. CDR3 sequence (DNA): TGCGCCAGCAGCCAAGATCGGGGGGCGGGGAAAGATACGCAGTATTTT.

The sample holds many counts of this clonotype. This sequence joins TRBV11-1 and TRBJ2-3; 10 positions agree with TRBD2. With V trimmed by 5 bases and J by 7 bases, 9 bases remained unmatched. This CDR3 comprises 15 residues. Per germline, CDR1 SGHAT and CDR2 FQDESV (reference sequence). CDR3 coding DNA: TGTGCCAGCAGCCTTCTAGCGGGGGAGGCAAATACGCAGTATTTT. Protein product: CASSLLAGEANTQYF. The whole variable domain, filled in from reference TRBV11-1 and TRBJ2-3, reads EAEVAQSPRYKITEKSQAVAFWCDPISGHATLYWYRQILGQGPELLVQFQDESVVDDSQLPKDRFSAERLKGVDSTLKIQPAELGDSAMYLCASSLLAGEANTQYFGPGTRLTVL.

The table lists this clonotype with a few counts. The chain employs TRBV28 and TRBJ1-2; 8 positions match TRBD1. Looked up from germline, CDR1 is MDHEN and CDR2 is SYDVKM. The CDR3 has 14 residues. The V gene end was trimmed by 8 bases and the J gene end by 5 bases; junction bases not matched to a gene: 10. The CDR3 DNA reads TGTGCCAGCCTAACAGGGGGGCACGGGTATGGCTACACCTTC. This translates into CASLTGGHGYGYTF.

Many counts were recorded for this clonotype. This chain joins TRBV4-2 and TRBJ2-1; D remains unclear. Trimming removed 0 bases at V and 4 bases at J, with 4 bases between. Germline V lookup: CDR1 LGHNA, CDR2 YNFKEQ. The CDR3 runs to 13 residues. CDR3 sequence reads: CASSQEDYNEQFF. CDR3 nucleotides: TGTGCCAGCAGCCAAGAGGATTACAATGAGCAGTTCTTC.